These T cell receptor beta chains were read from a single sample in a study of blood T cells in healthy people across ages. From the 5' RACE reads, TCRdb called clonotypes with MiXCR, one entry per CDR3 protein. The repertoire consists of roughly 1,500,000 distinct CDR3 sequences, with about 31% occurring once and the leading ten covering roughly 10%. The sequenced sample was blood. The receptors originated from a woman aged 25 to 39 in good health. CDR3s include the opening cysteine and the closing phenylalanine or tryptophan. The D gene is left open where the match is weak. Size is stated for part of the rows, as once, few or many counts, or as a class when the clone is expanded.

clone_size j_call d_call cdr3_length v_call cdr3_nt cdr3_aa
few TRBJ2-7 NA 16 TRBV5-1 TGCGCCAGCAGCATCCTGTCAACTACTACCGGATACGAGCAGTACTTC CASSILSTTTGYEQYF
NA TRBJ2-5 NA 13 TRBV7-2 TGTGCCAGCAGCTTGACGATGCTGTGGGAGCAGTACTTC CASSLTMLWEQYF
few TRBJ2-7 TRBD1 16 TRBV27 TGTGCCAGCAGTTTGGGGTCAGGACAGGGGGCTGGAGAGCAGTACTTC CASSLGSGQGAGEQYF
NA TRBJ2-5 TRBD1 16 TRBV24-1 TGTGCCACCAGTTCGGCCGGGACAGGGGCCCGTGAGACCCAGTACTTC CATSSAGTGARETQYF
once TRBJ1-2 NA 15 TRBV6-1 TGTGCCAGCACTTACGCGGGACTCCAGAACTCTGGCTACACCTTC CASTYAGLQNSGYTF
few TRBJ1-2 TRBD1 13 TRBV6-6 TGTGCCAGCAGTTACACACAGGGGTTCGGCTACACCTTC CASSYTQGFGYTF
NA TRBJ2-7 TRBD2 13 TRBV20-1 TGCAGTGCTAGAGATCGGGGGGAGGGCGAGCAGTACTTC CSARDRGEGEQYF
NA TRBJ2-2 NA 16 TRBV3-1 TGTGCCAGCAGCCAAGACCCGCGAGGGTTCACCGGGGAGCTGTTTTTT CASSQDPRGFTGELFF
few TRBJ2-5 TRBD2 15 TRBV5-4 TGTGCCAGCAGCCGATCGACTAGCGTCACCTATGAGCAGTACTTC CASSRSTSVTYEQYF
NA TRBJ2-7 TRBD2 14 TRBV29-1 TGCAGCGTTGAAGGGGTAGCGGGAGGATCCGAGCAGTACTTC CSVEGVAGGSEQYF
NA TRBJ2-7 NA 15 TRBV15 TGTGCCACCAGCAGAGATAAGAAAATCGCTTCGGAGCAGTACTTC CATSRDKKIASEQYF
few TRBJ2-7 TRBD2 13 TRBV20-1 TGCAGTGCTTGGACTAGCGGGGGCTACGAGCAGTACTTC CSAWTSGGYEQYF
few TRBJ1-4 NA 16 TRBV9 TGTGCCAGCAGCCAAAGGGGATCCTACCTGAATGAAAAACTGTTTTTT CASSQRGSYLNEKLFF
many TRBJ2-3 NA 14 TRBV11-2 TGTGCCAGCAGCTTAGTGAGTGGGGCAGATACGCAGTATTTT CASSLVSGADTQYF
NA TRBJ2-2 NA 15 TRBV9 TGTGCCAGCAGCGGCAGGGTTCAGGGCACCGGGGAGCTGTTTTTT CASSGRVQGTGELFF
NA TRBJ1-2 NA 15 TRBV20-1 TGCAGTGCTAGAGATCCCTTGACAACAAACTATGGCTACACCTTC CSARDPLTTNYGYTF
many TRBJ2-1 TRBD2 15 TRBV29-1 TGCAGCGTTGAATTCGGGACTAGCGGGGGCAATGAGCAGTTCTTC CSVEFGTSGGNEQFF
few TRBJ2-3 NA 14 TRBV12-3/TRBV12-4 TGTGCCAGCAGTTTACTCAGGGTGGGAGATACGCAGTATTTT CASSLLRVGDTQYF
many TRBJ2-7 NA 13 TRBV20-1 TGCAGTGCTGGTCGGGTGGTCGCCTACGAGCAGTACTTC CSAGRVVAYEQYF
NA TRBJ2-7 NA 14 TRBV6-6 TGTGCCAGCATTCCCGGGCCTGGGGCCTACGAGCAGTACTTC CASIPGPGAYEQYF
NA TRBJ2-5 TRBD2 16 TRBV7-8 TGTGCCAGCAGCTTTATAAGCGGGAGTTCAATGGGAGAGCAGTACTTC CASSFISGSSMGEQYF
NA TRBJ1-1 NA 13 TRBV12-3/TRBV12-4 TGTGCCAGCAGCCCGTGGGAGCCGGGTAGAGCTTTCTTT CASSPWEPGRAFF
NA TRBJ1-1 NA 14 TRBV20-1 TGCAGTGCTCCCCAGGCCGCTGTCGGCACTGAAGCTTTCTTT CSAPQAAVGTEAFF
NA TRBJ2-7 NA 14 TRBV18 TGTGCCAGCTCACCTCCCGGGGCAGCCTACGAGCAGTACTTC CASSPPGAAYEQYF
few TRBJ2-1 TRBD2 15 TRBV5-1 TGCGCCAGCAGCTTGGCTAGCGGGAGTGTCAATGAGCAGTTCTTC CASSLASGSVNEQFF
NA TRBJ2-3 NA 15 TRBV9 TGTGCCAGCAGCGTAGCGCCGGAGAGTACAGATACGCAGTATTTT CASSVAPESTDTQYF
NA TRBJ1-1 NA 12 TRBV29-1 TGCAGTTATAGGCGGGTGAACACTGAAGCTTTCTTT CSYRRVNTEAFF
NA TRBJ2-2 NA 18 TRBV6-1 TGTGCCAGCAGTGAACCGAGAAACAGGGCACGGAACACCGGGGAGCTGTTTTTT CASSEPRNRARNTGELFF
once TRBJ2-7 TRBD2 13 TRBV20-1 TGCAGTGCCCGAGACGGGGGGGGTCCCGAGCAGTACTTC CSARDGGGPEQYF
NA TRBJ2-2 NA 15 TRBV12-3/TRBV12-4 TGTGCCAGCAGTTTAGGGGACACCTACACCGGGGAGCTGTTTTTT CASSLGDTYTGELFF
NA TRBJ1-6 TRBD1 14 TRBV7-9 TGTGCCAGCAGCCAGACAGGGCTGGATTCACCCCTCCACTTT CASSQTGLDSPLHF
few TRBJ2-1 TRBD2 15 TRBV28 TGTGCCAGCAGGGGAGCGGGAGGTCTCTACAATGAGCAGTTCTTC CASRGAGGLYNEQFF
many TRBJ2-5 TRBD2 12 TRBV20-1 TGCAGTGCTAGGGAGACTAGCGGGACCCCGTACTTC CSARETSGTPYF
NA TRBJ2-2 NA 14 TRBV15 TGTGCCACCAGGAGAGGACAGAACACCGGGGAGCTGTTTTTT CATRRGQNTGELFF
few TRBJ2-6 TRBD1 19 TRBV7-9 TGTGCCAGCAGCTTCGTGGCCGGGACAGGGTTTTCTGGGGCCAACGTCCTGACTTTC CASSFVAGTGFSGANVLTF
NA TRBJ2-3 TRBD2 17 TRBV13 TGTGCCAGCAGCTCCCAGACTAGCGGGAGGCACACAGATACGCAGTATTTT CASSSQTSGRHTDTQYF
many TRBJ2-1 NA 14 TRBV29-1 TGCAGCGTTAAACGGGGGATCTCCTACAATGAGCAGTTCTTC CSVKRGISYNEQFF
few TRBJ2-6 TRBD1 18 TRBV7-6 TGTGCCAGCAGCCACCGGGACAGGAGCCAATCTGGGGCCAACGTCCTGACTTTC CASSHRDRSQSGANVLTF
NA TRBJ1-2 NA 13 TRBV10-3 TGTGCCATCAGTGAGCGCAGGGAAGATGGCTACACCTTC CAISERREDGYTF